Listed here are 10 T cell receptor beta chains from one sample, sequenced in a study of blood T cell repertoires in COVID-19. Generated by immunoSEQ multiplex PCR, the TCRdb table keeps only in-frame clones and is missing some. The data contain 210,000 or so clones, approximately 80% of them singletons. Sequencing input: peripheral blood. These receptors came from a woman of 80 years or more with acute or convalescent COVID-19.

V gene TRBV7-9 combines with J gene TRBJ1-2; D possibly corresponds to TRBD1 (5 bases). Trimming pared 4 bases from V and 0 bases from J, leaving 9 bases between. The CDR3 is made up of 14 amino acids. Germline V gene sequence: CDR1 SEHNR, CDR2 FQNEAQ (reference sequence). The CDR3 coding sequence is TGTGCCAGCAGCTCGACAGAAGCTAACTATGGCTACACCTTC. As protein: CASSSTEANYGYTF.

This rearrangement joins TRBV30 to TRBJ1-4; D call uncertain. This CDR3 has 15 residues. The V gene lost 0 bases and the J gene lost 6 bases, with 14 bases spanning the gap. From germline, CDR1 is GTSNPN and CDR2 SVGIG (reference sequence). The CDR3 loop is CAWSVSGEGYEKLFF. CDR3 DNA: TGTGCCTGGAGTGTATCCGGGGAGGGTTATGAAAAACTGTTTTTT.

The chain uses TRBV20-1 and TRBJ2-7; no clear D gene. V lost 5 bases and J 2 bases, leaving 7 bases between the germline ends. Germline CDR1 is DFQATT and CDR2 is SNEGSKA (reference sequence). CDR3 length: 11 amino acids. CDR3 sequence (DNA): TGCAGTGCTCAGGAAACCTACGAGCAGTACTTC. Amino acids: CSAQETYEQYF.

The chain is built from TRBV29-1 and TRBJ1-1; D possibly corresponds to TRBD1 (6 bases). V was shortened by 4 bases and J by 4 bases, with 19 bases between the two germline ends. This CDR3 is 15 amino acids long. Germline V CDR1 and CDR2: SQVTM, ANQGSEA. In DNA form, the CDR3 reads TGCAGCGTTGTTGGTCCGGGGAACAGGGCCACTGAAGCTTTCTTT. It yields the protein CSVVGPGNRATEAFF.

In its sample, this clone was seen once. V is TRBV11-2 and J is TRBJ2-1; 8 bases map to TRBD1. The length of the CDR3 is 12 residues. V shed 5 bases, J shed 8 bases, and the junction held 2 bases outside the gene matches. In germline, CDR1 is SGHAT, CDR2 FQNNGV. Here the CDR3 reads CASSQGAYEQFF. The CDR3 region has the DNA TGTGCCAGCAGCCAGGGGGCCTATGAGCAGTTCTTC.

This sequence joins TRBV2 and TRBJ2-2, with 13 bases aligning to TRBD2. J was trimmed by 0 bases and V by 7 bases; bases with no gene match: 5. Per germline, CDR1 SNHLY and CDR2 FYNNEI. The length of the CDR3 is 17 residues. The CDR3, as DNA: TGTGCCAGCACTGGGACTAGCGGGGTACCGAACACCGGGGAGCTGTTTTTT. Translating it yields CASTGTSGVPNTGELFF.

This clone came up once. The chain links TRBV19 to TRBJ2-2, with D uncertain. This CDR3 is 15 amino acids long. Germline assignment: CDR1 LNHDA and CDR2 SQIVND (reference sequence). V lost 2 bases and J lost 2, with 9 bases in between. CDR3 residues: CASSIRLDNTGELFF. As DNA, the CDR3 is TGTGCCAGTAGTATAAGACTGGATAACACCGGGGAGCTGTTTTTT.

In DNA form, the CDR3 reads TGCGCCAGCAGCCTTGATGGGACAGGGGGCTTAGGTTCACCCCTCCACTTT. Translating it yields CASSLDGTGGLGSPLHF. The chain links TRBV5-1 to TRBJ1-6; 12 bases match TRBD1. The CDR3 runs to 17 residues. In germline, CDR1 is SGHRS, CDR2 YFSETQ. V trimming: 4 bases; J trimming: 9 bases; junction bases outside the gene matches: 11.

This chain links TRBV6-4 with TRBJ2-3; 7 nucleotides agree with TRBD2. The CDR3 contains 14 residues. The junction had 9 bases not matched to a gene; V was cut back by 6 bases and J by 6 bases. Germline values: CDR1 MRHNA, CDR2 SNTAGT. CDR3 residues: CASRMGGTGDTQYF. In nucleotides, the CDR3 is TGTGCCAGCAGGATGGGGGGGACGGGGGATACGCAGTATTTT.

This chain links TRBV4-3 with TRBJ2-2, with D perhaps TRBD2 (5 bases). From germline, CDR1 is LGHNA and CDR2 YSLEER. The length of the CDR3 is 15 residues. Trimming took off 0 bases at V and 6 bases at J, with 11 bases between the two ends. This CDR3 reads CASSQDPREPGELFF. The CDR3 region has the DNA TGCGCCAGCAGCCAAGATCCAAGGGAGCCCGGGGAGCTGTTTTTT.